Each of the 14 T cell receptor beta chains below was sequenced from the same sample in a study of blood T cell repertoires in COVID-19. Sequencing used immunoSEQ multiplex PCR; TCRdb keeps in-frame clones, though not all of them. This sample has about 350,000 clones, with more than 70% found just once. Sequenced: peripheral blood. The receptors were gathered from a woman in her sixties with COVID-19, enrolled during active disease.

V usage is TRBV2 and J usage is TRBJ1-1, with D perhaps matching TRBD1 (5 bases). The CDR3 spans 15 residues. Trimming shortened V by 7 bases and J by 1 base, and 16 bases separated the two germline ends. Germline V gene lookup returns CDR1 SNHLY and CDR2 FYNNEI. This CDR3 is CASIKGLTPNTEAFF. The CDR3 DNA follows: TGTGCCAGCATAAAGGGACTGACACCGAACACTGAAGCTTTCTTT.

The chain uses TRBV3-1 (or the pseudogene TRBV3-2) and TRBJ1-1, with 9 positions matching TRBD1. This CDR3 region has 14 residues. V lost 6 bases and J lost 1; bases outside the gene matches: 3. Germline V gene sequence: CDR1 LGHDT, CDR2 YNNKEL (reference sequence). CDR3 loop: CASRLQGANTEAFF. CDR3 DNA sequence: TGTGCCAGCAGGTTACAGGGGGCGAACACTGAAGCTTTCTTT.

V and J are TRBV18 and TRBJ2-7, with D maybe TRBD1 (6 bases). V was clipped by 5 bases and J by 5 bases, with 16 bases between them. The CDR3 loop spans 14 amino acids. Germline lookup yields CDR1 KGHSH and CDR2 LQKENI. The CDR3 bases are TGTGCCAGCTCAACCGACAGGTATAGGAACGAGCAGTACTTC. It encodes CASSTDRYRNEQYF.

The chain uses TRBV29-1 and TRBJ1-2; D is undetermined. The germline V and J ends were trimmed by 7 bases and 2 bases, with 14 bases remaining between them. The CDR3 extends over 13 amino acids. CDR1 and CDR2 (germline): SQVTM, ANQGSEA. The CDR3 reads CSAHPGGNYGYTF. Written as DNA, the CDR3 is TGCAGCGCCCATCCGGGCGGGAACTATGGCTACACCTTC. The full variable domain, with the rest looked up from reference TRBV29-1 and TRBJ1-2, is SAVISQKPSRDICQRGTSLTIQCQVDSQVTMMFWYRQQPGQSLTLIATANQGSEATYESGFVIDKFPISRPNLTFSTLTVSNMSPEDSSIYLCSAHPGGNYGYTFGSGTRLTVV.

The rearrangement uses TRBV6-1 and TRBJ1-1; no reliable D call. Germline values: CDR1 MNHNS, CDR2 SASEGT. The length of the CDR3 is 15 residues. Trimming cost V 2 bases and J 1 base, with 11 bases left between them. The CDR3 reads CASSENSAGNTEAFF. CDR3 DNA sequence: TGTGCCAGCAGTGAAAATTCGGCAGGGAACACTGAAGCTTTCTTT.

This chain links TRBV7-9 with TRBJ2-7, with no clear D. The CDR3 is 14 residues long. Germline V gene sequence: CDR1 SEHNR, CDR2 FQNEAQ (reference sequence). Trimming removed 1 base at V and 3 bases at J, with 10 bases between. CDR3 sequence (DNA): TGTGCCAGCAGCTTAGGAGCAGGCTACTACGAGCAGTACTTC. As protein: CASSLGAGYYEQYF. The full variable domain, completed using reference TRBV7-9 and TRBJ2-7, is DTGVSQNPRHKITKRGQNVTFRCDPISEHNRLYWYRQTLGQGPEFLTYFQNEAQLEKSRLLSDRFSAERPKGSFSTLEIQRTEQGDSAMYLCASSLGAGYYEQYFGPGTRLTVT.

This chain uses TRBV27 with TRBJ1-6; 7 bases match TRBD1. The V gene's germline CDR1 is MNHEY and CDR2 SMNVEV (reference sequence). The CDR3 has 15 residues. The ends lost 2 bases at V and 7 bases at J; junction bases unmatched: 5. DNA for the CDR3: TGTGCCAGCAGTTTAGAGCCAGGGGGAAATTCACCCCTCCACTTT. Amino acids: CASSLEPGGNSPLHF.

CDR3 region: CASSPGTGPGNTIYF. The CDR3 region has the DNA TGTGCCAGCAGTCCGGGGACAGGGCCTGGAAACACCATATATTTT. The rearrangement links TRBV27 to TRBJ1-3, with 9 bases fitting TRBD1. The germline V gene has CDR1 MNHEY and CDR2 SMNVEV (reference sequence). The trim removed 5 bases at V and 2 bases at J, leaving 4 bases unmatched. This CDR3 has 15 amino acids.

V and J are TRBV19 and TRBJ2-7; TRBD1 aligns across 9 bases. The CDR3 has 13 residues. Trimming cost V 4 bases and J 3 bases; bases outside gene matches: 1. The germline V gene has CDR1 LNHDA and CDR2 SQIVND (reference sequence). Written as DNA, the CDR3 is TGTGCCAGTAGTAGACAGGGGGTCTACGAGCAGTACTTC. This encodes CASSRQGVYEQYF.

The J gene is TRBJ2-5, the V gene TRBV4-2; D may be TRBD2 (7 bases). This CDR3 spans 15 amino acids. V lost 1 base and J lost 5, with 14 bases in between. Germline V gene sequence: CDR1 LGHNA, CDR2 YNFKEQ. CDR3 DNA: TGTGCCAGCAGCCAAGGAACGGGGGGCGTGGAGACCCAGTACTTC. This encodes CASSQGTGGVETQYF.

V gene TRBV9 combines with J gene TRBJ2-5; TRBD2 matches at 11 bases. Germline CDR1 reads SGDLS; CDR2 reads YYNGEE. Trimming removed 4 bases from V and 2 bases from J; junction bases left unmatched: 7. This CDR3 comprises 16 residues. The CDR3 reads CASSLRLAGFQETQYF. The CDR3 DNA reads TGTGCCAGCAGCCTACGACTAGCGGGGTTTCAAGAGACCCAGTACTTC.

The chain recombines TRBV19 with TRBJ1-5; TRBD1 is a possible D gene (5 bases). The germline V and J ends were trimmed by 3 bases and 7 bases, with 19 bases remaining between them. CDR1 and CDR2 (germline): LNHDA, SQIVND (reference sequence). This CDR3 has 16 amino acids. The DNA of the CDR3 is TGTGCCAGTAGTATCCCCCGTGCTGGGGCAGGGCAGCCCCAGCATTTT. This gives the protein CASSIPRAGAGQPQHF.

The chain is built from TRBV5-4 and TRBJ2-5; TRBD2 aligns across 8 bases. The CDR3 contains 17 residues. Germline V CDR1 and CDR2: SGHNT, YYREEE (reference sequence). The V segment lost 1 base and the J segment 3 bases; nucleotides outside the gene matches: 11. The CDR3 reads CASSLKAGGSGKETQYF. The CDR3 DNA sequence: TGTGCCAGCAGCTTGAAGGCGGGGGGTAGCGGGAAAGAGACCCAGTACTTC.

V gene TRBV7-2 combines with J gene TRBJ2-3; D is unresolved. The germline gives CDR1 SGHTA, CDR2 FQGNSA. CDR3 length: 13 residues. Between the trimmed V and J ends, which lost 6 bases and 6 bases, there was a span of 13 bases. The chain's CDR3 is CASSPPLVDTQYF. CDR3 sequence (DNA): TGTGCCAGCAGTCCCCCTCTAGTGGATACGCAGTATTTT.